The 6 T cell receptor beta chains given below trace back to one sample, sequenced in a study of shared clonotypes between healthy human individuals. Clones were sequenced by immunoSEQ multiplex PCR, and TCRdb holds only the in-frame ones, with some missing. The sample lists around 2,000,000 clones, about 93% seen once, with 1.7% in the top ten. In the naive CD8 group, cells lacked CD45RO and were positively selected for CCR7, so terminally differentiated effector memory CD45RA+ cells were left out. The sequencing sample was made of naive CD8+ T cells from PBMCs. The receptors come from a man between 18 and 35 years old in good health. Some clones in this sample may be carry-over from other donors' samples.

Comments on this clone: The same CDR3 also results from other DNA sequences found in this sample. The CDR3 protein is CASSLDSTYEQYF. The CDR3 DNA sequence: TGTGCCAGCAGTTTAGACAGCACCTACGAGCAGTACTTC. The chain recombines TRBV27 with TRBJ2-7; a possible D gene is TRBD1 (5 bases). The V end lost 2 bases, the J end lost 2 bases, and 7 bases lay between the germline ends. CDR3 length: 13 residues. Germline V lookup: CDR1 MNHEY, CDR2 SMNVEV (reference sequence).

CDR3 sequence reads: CASQRGAYEQYF. CDR3 sequence (DNA): TGTGCCAGCCAGCGGGGGGCCTACGAGCAGTACTTC. The rearrangement uses TRBV2 and TRBJ2-7; 9 bases align to TRBD2. CDR1 and CDR2 (germline): SNHLY, FYNNEI. This CDR3 has 12 residues. J gave up 2 bases and V 8 bases, and 1 base lay outside the gene matches.

V gene TRBV19 combines with J gene TRBJ1-5; D is ambiguous. The CDR3 length is 16 residues. Trimming took off 6 bases at V and 3 bases at J, with 18 bases between the two ends. The V gene's germline CDR1 is LNHDA and CDR2 SQIVND (reference sequence). The CDR3 sequence: CASSYDLDIFNQPQHF. DNA for the CDR3: TGTGCCAGTAGCTACGATTTAGACATCTTCAATCAGCCCCAGCATTTT. Full variable domain (rest looked up from reference TRBV19 and TRBJ1-5): DGGITQSPKYLFRKEGQNVTLSCEQNLNHDAMYWYRQDPGQGLRLIYYSQIVNDFQKGDIAEGYSVSREKKESFPLTVTSAQKNPTAFYLCASSYDLDIFNQPQHFGDGTRLSIL.

The V gene is TRBV7-9, the J gene TRBJ2-7; D possibly corresponds to TRBD1 (5 bases). In germline, CDR1 is SEHNR, CDR2 FQNEAQ (reference sequence). The CDR3 has 15 amino acids. Trimming shortened V by 4 bases and J by 1 base, and 14 bases separated the two germline ends. CDR3 nucleotide sequence: TGTGCCAGCAGCTCAGATTGGGGCTGGTCCTACGAGCAGTACTTC. Its translation: CASSSDWGWSYEQYF. Combining the CDR3 with reference TRBV7-9 and TRBJ2-7 gives the whole variable domain DTGVSQNPRHKITKRGQNVTFRCDPISEHNRLYWYRQTLGQGPEFLTYFQNEAQLEKSRLLSDRFSAERPKGSFSTLEIQRTEQGDSAMYLCASSSDWGWSYEQYFGPGTRLTVT.

J is TRBJ2-7 and V is TRBV9; D unclear. CDR1 and CDR2 (germline): SGDLS, YYNGEE. Deletions cut 0 bases from V and 3 bases from J, with 13 bases between. This CDR3 has 15 amino acids. In DNA form, the CDR3 reads TGTGCCAGCAGCGTAGGGAACATCTTCAACTACGAGCAGTACTTC. As protein: CASSVGNIFNYEQYF.

The chain is built from TRBV5-1 and TRBJ2-1; TRBD1 matches 7 bases. The germline V gene has CDR1 SGHRS and CDR2 YFSETQ. CDR3 length: 16 residues. The V gene end was trimmed by 4 bases and the J gene end by 1 base; junction bases not matched to a gene: 8. DNA of the CDR3: TGCGCCAGCAGCCCAGACAGGGCCGCATCCTACAATGAGCAGTTCTTC. Its translation: CASSPDRAASYNEQFF.